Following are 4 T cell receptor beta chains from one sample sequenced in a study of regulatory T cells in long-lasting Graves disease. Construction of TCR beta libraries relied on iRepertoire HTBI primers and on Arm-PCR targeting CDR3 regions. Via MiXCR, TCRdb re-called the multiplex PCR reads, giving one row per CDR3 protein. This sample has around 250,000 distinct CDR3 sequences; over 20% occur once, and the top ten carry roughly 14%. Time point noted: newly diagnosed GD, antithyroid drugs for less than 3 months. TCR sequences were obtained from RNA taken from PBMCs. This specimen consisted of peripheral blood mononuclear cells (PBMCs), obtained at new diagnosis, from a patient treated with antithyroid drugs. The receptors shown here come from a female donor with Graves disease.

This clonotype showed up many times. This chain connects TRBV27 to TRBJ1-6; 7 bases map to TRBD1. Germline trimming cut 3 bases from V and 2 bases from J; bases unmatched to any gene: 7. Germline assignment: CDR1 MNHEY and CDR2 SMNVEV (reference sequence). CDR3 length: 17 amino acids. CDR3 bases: TGTGCCAGCAGTTTGGGCAGGGGGTTTCCCTATAATTCACCCCTCCACTTT. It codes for CASSLGRGFPYNSPLHF.

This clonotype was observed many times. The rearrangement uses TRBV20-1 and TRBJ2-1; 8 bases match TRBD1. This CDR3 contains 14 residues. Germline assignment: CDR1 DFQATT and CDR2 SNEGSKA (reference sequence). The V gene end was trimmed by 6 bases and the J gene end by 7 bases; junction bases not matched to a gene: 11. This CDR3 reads CSAPRTGQVNEQFF. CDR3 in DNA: TGCAGTGCCCCCCGGACAGGGCAGGTAAATGAGCAGTTCTTC.

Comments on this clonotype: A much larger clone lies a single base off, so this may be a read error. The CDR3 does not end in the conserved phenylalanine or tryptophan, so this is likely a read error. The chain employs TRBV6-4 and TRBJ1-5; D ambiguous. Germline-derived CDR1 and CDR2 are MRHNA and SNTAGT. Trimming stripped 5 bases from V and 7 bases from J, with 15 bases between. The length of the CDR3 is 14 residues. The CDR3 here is CASSSHLGSQPQHS. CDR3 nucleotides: TGTGCCAGCAGTTCTCATTTGGGGTCACAGCCCCAGCATTCT.

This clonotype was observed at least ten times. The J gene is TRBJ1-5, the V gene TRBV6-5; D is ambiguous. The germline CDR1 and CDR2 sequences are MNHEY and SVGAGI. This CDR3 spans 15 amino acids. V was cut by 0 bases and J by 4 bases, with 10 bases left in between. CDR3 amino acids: CASSYSLGLNQPQHF. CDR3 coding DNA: TGTGCCAGCAGTTACTCACTGGGTTTGAATCAGCCCCAGCATTTT.